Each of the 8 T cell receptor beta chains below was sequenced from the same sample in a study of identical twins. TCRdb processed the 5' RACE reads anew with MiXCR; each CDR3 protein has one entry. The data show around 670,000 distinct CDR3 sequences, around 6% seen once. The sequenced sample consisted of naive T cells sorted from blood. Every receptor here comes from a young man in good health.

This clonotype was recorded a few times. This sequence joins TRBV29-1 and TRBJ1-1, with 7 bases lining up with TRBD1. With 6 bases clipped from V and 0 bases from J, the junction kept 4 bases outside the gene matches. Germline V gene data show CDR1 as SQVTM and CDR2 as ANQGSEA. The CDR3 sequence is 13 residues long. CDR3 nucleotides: TGCAGCGTACTGACAGGGATGAACACTGAAGCTTTCTTT. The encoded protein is CSVLTGMNTEAFF. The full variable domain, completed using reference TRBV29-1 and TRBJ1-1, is SAVISQKPSRDICQRGTSLTIQCQVDSQVTMMFWYRQQPGQSLTLIATANQGSEATYESGFVIDKFPISRPNLTFSTLTVSNMSPEDSSIYLCSVLTGMNTEAFFGQGTRLTVV.

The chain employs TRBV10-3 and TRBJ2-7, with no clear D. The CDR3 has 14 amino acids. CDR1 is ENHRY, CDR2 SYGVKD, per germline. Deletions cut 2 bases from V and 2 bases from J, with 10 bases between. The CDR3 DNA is TGTGCCATCAGTGAGGAGCTAGGCCCCTACGAGCAGTACGTC. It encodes CAISEELGPYEQYV.

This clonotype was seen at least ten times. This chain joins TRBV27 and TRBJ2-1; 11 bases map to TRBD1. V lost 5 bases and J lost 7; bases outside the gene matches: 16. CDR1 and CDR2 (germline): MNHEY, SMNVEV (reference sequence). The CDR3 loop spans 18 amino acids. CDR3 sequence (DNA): TGTGCCAGCAGTCAAGACCGTGCCGGGACAGGGGGGTTGAATGAGCAGTTCTTC. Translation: CASSQDRAGTGGLNEQFF.

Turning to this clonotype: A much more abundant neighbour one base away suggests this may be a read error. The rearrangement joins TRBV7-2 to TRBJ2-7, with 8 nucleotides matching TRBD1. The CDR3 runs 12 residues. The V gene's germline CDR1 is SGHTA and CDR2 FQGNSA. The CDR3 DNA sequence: TGTGCCTGCAGCCCACAGGGGGACGAGCAGTACTTC. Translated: CACSPQGDEQYF. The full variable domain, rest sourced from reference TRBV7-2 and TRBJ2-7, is GAGVSQSPSNKVTEKGKDVELRCDPISGHTALYWYRQSLGQGLEFLIYFQGNSAPDKSGLPSDRFSAERTGGSVSTLTIQRTQQEDSAVYLCACSPQGDEQYFGPGTRLTVT.

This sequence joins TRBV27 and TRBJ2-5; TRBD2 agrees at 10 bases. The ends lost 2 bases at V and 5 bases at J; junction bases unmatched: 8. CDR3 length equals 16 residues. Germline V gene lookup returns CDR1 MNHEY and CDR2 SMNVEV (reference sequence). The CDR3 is CASSLRASGSWETQYF. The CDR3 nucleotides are TGTGCCAGCAGTTTAAGGGCTAGCGGGAGTTGGGAGACCCAGTACTTC.

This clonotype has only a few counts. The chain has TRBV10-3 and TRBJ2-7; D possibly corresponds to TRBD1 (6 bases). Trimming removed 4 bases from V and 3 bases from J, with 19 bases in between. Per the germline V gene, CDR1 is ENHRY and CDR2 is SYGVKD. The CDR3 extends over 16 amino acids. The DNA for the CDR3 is TGTGCCATCAGTGCTCCGATAAAACGGGACAACTACGAGCAGTACTTC. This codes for CAISAPIKRDNYEQYF.

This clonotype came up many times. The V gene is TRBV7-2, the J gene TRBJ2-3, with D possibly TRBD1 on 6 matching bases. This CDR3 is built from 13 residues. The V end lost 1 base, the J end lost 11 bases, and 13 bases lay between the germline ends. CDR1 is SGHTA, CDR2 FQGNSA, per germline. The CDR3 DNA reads TGTGCCAGCAGCTTAGGACAGGACCCTGGGCAGTATTTT. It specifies CASSLGQDPGQYF.

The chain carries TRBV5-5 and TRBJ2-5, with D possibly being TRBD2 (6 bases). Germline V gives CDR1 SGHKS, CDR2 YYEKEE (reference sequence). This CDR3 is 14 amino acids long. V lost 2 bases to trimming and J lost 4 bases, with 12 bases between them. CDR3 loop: CASSLTGVVETQYF. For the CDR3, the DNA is TGTGCCAGCAGCTTAACGGGAGTAGTAGAGACCCAGTACTTC.